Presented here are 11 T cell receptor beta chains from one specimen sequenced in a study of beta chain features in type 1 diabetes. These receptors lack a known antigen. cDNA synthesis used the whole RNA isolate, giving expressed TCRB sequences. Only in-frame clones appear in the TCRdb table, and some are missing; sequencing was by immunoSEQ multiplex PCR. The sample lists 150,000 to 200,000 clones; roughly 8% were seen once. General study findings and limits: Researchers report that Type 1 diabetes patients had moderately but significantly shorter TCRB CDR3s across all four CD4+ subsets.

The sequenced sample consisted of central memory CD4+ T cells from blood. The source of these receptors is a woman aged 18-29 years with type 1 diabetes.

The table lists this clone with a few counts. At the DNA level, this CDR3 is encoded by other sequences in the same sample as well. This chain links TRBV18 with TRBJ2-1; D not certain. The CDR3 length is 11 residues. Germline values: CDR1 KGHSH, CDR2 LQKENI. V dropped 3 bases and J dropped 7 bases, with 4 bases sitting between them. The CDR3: CASSPSNEQFF. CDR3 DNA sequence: TGTGCCAGCTCACCTAGTAATGAGCAGTTCTTC.

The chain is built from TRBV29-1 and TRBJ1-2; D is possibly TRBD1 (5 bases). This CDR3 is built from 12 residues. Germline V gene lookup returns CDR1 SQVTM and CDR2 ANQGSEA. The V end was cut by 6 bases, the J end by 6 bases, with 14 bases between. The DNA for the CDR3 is TGCAGCGTGCAGACAGCGTGGGATGGCTACACCTTC. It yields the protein CSVQTAWDGYTF. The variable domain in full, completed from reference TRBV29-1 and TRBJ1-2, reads SAVISQKPSRDICQRGTSLTIQCQVDSQVTMMFWYRQQPGQSLTLIATANQGSEATYESGFVIDKFPISRPNLTFSTLTVSNMSPEDSSIYLCSVQTAWDGYTFGSGTRLTVV.

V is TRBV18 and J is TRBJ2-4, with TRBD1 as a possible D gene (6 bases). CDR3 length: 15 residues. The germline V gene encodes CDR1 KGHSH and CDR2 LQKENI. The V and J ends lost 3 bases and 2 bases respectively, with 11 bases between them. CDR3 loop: CASSPPGETKNIQYF. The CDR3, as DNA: TGTGCCAGCTCACCGCCAGGGGAGACCAAAAACATTCAGTACTTC.

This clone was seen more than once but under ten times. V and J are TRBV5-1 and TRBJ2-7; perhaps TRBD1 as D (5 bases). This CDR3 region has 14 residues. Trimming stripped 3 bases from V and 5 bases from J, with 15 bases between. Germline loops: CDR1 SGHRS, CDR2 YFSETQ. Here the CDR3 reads CASSSTTVNHEQYF. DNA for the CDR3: TGCGCCAGCAGCTCCACGACAGTAAACCACGAGCAGTACTTC.

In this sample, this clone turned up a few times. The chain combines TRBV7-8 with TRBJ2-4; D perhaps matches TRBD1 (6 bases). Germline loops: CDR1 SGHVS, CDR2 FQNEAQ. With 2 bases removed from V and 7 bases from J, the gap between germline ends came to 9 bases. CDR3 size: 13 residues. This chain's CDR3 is CASSLSGANIQYF. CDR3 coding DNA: TGTGCCAGCAGCTTATCAGGGGCGAACATTCAGTACTTC.

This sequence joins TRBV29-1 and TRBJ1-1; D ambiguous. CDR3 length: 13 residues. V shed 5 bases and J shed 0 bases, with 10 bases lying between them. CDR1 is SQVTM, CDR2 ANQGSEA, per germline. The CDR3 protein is CSVSSGMNTEAFF. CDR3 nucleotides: TGCAGCGTTTCATCAGGAATGAACACTGAAGCTTTCTTT.

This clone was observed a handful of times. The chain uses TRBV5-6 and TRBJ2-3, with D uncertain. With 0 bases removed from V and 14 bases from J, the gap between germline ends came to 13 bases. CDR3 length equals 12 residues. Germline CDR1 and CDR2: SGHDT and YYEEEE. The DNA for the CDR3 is TGTGCCAGCAGCTTGGGCGGTAGTTCGCCGTATTTT. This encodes CASSLGGSSPYF.

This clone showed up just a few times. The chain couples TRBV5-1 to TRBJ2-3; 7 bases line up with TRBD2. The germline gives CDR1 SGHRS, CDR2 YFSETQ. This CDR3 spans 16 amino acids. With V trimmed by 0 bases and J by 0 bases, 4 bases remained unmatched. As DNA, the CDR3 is TGCGCCAGCAGCTTGGCAGGTAGCGGGAGCACAGATACGCAGTATTTT. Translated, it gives CASSLAGSGSTDTQYF.

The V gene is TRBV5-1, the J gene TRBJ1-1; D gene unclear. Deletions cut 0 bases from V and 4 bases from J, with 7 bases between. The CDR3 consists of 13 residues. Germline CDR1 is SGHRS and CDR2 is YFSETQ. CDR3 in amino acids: CASSLGWLTEAFF. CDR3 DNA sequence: TGCGCCAGCAGCTTGGGGTGGCTCACTGAAGCTTTCTTT.

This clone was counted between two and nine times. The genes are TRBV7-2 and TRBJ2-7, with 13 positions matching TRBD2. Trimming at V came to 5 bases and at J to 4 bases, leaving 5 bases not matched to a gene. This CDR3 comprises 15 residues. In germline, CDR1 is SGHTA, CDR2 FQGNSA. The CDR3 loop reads CASSPRTSGSYEQYF. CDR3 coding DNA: TGTGCCAGCAGCCCCAGGACTAGCGGGAGTTACGAGCAGTACTTC.

For the CDR3, the DNA is TGTGCCATCACGCGTGACAGGAACTATGGCTACACCTTC. It translates to CAITRDRNYGYTF. The chain uses TRBV10-3 and TRBJ1-2; D is perhaps TRBD1 (6 bases). The length of the CDR3 is 13 residues. Trimming stripped 7 bases from V and 2 bases from J, with 11 bases between. Germline V gene lookup returns CDR1 ENHRY and CDR2 SYGVKD.